This is a list of T cell receptor beta chains from one sample in a study of T cells after yellow fever vaccination. TCRdb recomputed calls from the 5' RACE reads with MiXCR, one row per CDR3 protein. The sample has 340,000 or so distinct CDR3 sequences, about an eighth seen once; the top ten hold 2.5% to 3.5%. Sequenced here: CD4+ T cells sorted from PBMCs, sampled 15 days after the yellow fever booster vaccination. The receptors shown here come from a man between 18 and 35 years old who received the YFV17D yellow fever vaccine. Both conserved end residues are part of each CDR3. Fields, in order: clone size, CDR3 length, V gene, J gene, D gene, CDR3 DNA, CDR3 protein. The D gene is left open where the match is weak. Size is stated for part of the rows, as once, few or many counts, or as a class when the clone is expanded.

size: many; length: 17; V: TRBV4-3; J: TRBJ2-2; D: .; DNA: TGCGCCAGCAGCCAATCCGCCTCTCCGAGGTCCCCCGGGGAGCTGTTTTTT; CDR3: CASSQSASPRSPGELFF
size: many; length: 13; V: TRBV7-2; J: TRBJ1-4; D: .; DNA: TGTGCCAGCAGCCTCCGAGTACGCGAAAAACTGTTTTTT; CDR3: CASSLRVREKLFF
size: .; length: 11; V: TRBV20-1; J: TRBJ2-1; D: .; DNA: TGCAGTGCTTCGAATTTTAATGAGCAGTTCTTC; CDR3: CSASNFNEQFF
size: .; length: 15; V: TRBV19; J: TRBJ2-2; D: .; DNA: TGTGCCAGTAGAGATGGGGGCGCGGGCACCGGGGAGCTGTTTTTT; CDR3: CASRDGGAGTGELFF
size: few; length: 16; V: TRBV7-2; J: TRBJ2-1; D: TRBD2; DNA: TGTGCCAGCAGCCGACAGGGTAGCGGGGGGGGCAATGAGCAGTTCTTC; CDR3: CASSRQGSGGGNEQFF
size: many; length: 12; V: TRBV7-2; J: TRBJ1-6; D: .; DNA: TGTGCCAGCAGCCCACGGAATTCACCCCTCCACTTT; CDR3: CASSPRNSPLHF
size: few; length: 14; V: TRBV12-3/TRBV12-4; J: TRBJ2-5; D: .; DNA: TGTGCCAGCAGCCCCTCCGACAGCCAAGAGACCCAGTACTTC; CDR3: CASSPSDSQETQYF
size: few; length: 15; V: TRBV4-3; J: TRBJ1-1; D: .; DNA: TGCGCCAGCAGCCCGCAGGGATTGAGGGACACTGAAGCTTTCTTT; CDR3: CASSPQGLRDTEAFF
size: .; length: 16; V: TRBV9; J: TRBJ2-2; D: .; DNA: TGTGCCAGCAGCGTAGCCTGGGGGCAAAACACCGGGGAGCTGTTTTTT; CDR3: CASSVAWGQNTGELFF
size: few; length: 14; V: TRBV10-3; J: TRBJ2-1; D: TRBD1; DNA: TGTGCCATCAGCGCCGGGACAGGGGGCAATGAGCAGTTCTTC; CDR3: CAISAGTGGNEQFF
size: many; length: 16; V: TRBV7-2; J: TRBJ2-1; D: .; DNA: TGTGCCAGCAGCTTAGAAAGCAACAGGCGTGGAACTGAGCAGTTCTTC; CDR3: CASSLESNRRGTEQFF
size: .; length: 14; V: TRBV3-1; J: TRBJ2-5; D: TRBD2; DNA: TGTGCCAGCAGCCCTAGCGGGGAGGTAGAGACCCAGTACTTC; CDR3: CASSPSGEVETQYF
size: .; length: 15; V: TRBV11-3; J: TRBJ1-3; D: TRBD1; DNA: TGTGCCAGCAGCCAGTGGACAGGGCTCGGAAACACCATATATTTT; CDR3: CASSQWTGLGNTIYF